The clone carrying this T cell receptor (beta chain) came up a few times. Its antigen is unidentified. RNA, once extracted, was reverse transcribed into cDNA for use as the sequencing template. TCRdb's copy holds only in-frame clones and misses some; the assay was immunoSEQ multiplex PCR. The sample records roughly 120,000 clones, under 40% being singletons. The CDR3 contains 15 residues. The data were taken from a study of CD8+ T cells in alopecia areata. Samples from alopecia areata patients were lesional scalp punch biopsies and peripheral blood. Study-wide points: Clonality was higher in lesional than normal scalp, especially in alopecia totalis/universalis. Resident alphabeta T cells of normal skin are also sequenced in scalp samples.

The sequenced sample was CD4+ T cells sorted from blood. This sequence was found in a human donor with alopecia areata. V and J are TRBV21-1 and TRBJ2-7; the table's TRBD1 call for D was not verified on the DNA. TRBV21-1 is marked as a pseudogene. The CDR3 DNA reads TGTGCCAGCAGCAACAACACCGGGGACAGAGACGAGCAGTACTTC. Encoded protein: CASSNNTGDRDEQYF.